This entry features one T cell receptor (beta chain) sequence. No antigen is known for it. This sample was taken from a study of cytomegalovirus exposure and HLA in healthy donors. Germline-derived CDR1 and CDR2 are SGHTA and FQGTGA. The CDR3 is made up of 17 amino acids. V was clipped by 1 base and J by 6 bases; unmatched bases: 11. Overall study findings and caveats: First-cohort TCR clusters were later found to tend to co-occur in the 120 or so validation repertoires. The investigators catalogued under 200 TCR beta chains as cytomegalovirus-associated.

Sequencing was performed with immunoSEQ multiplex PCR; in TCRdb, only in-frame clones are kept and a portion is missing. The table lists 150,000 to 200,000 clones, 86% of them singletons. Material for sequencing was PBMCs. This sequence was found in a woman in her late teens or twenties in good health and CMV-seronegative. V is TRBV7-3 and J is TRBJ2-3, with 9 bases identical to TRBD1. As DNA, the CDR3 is TGTGCCAGCAGCTTAAACACCTTGGGGACAGGGCTTGATACGCAGTATTTT. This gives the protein CASSLNTLGTGLDTQYF.